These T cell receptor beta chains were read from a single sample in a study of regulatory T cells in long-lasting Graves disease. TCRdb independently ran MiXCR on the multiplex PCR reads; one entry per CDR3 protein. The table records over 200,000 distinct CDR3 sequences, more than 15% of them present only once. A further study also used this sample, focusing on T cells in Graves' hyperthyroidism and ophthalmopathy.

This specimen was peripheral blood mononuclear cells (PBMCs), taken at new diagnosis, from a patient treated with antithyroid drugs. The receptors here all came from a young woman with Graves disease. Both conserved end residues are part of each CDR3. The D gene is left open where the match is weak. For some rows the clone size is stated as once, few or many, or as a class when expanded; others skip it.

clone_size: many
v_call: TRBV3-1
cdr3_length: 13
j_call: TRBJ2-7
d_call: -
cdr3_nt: TGTGCCAGCAGCCGAGACCGGCACGGTGAGCAGTACTTC
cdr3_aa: CASSRDRHGEQYF

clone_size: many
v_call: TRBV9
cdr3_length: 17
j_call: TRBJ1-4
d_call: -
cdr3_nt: TGTGCCAGCAGCTCCGAGGGCAGGGGAGGAGAAAATGAAAAACTGTTTTTT
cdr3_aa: CASSSEGRGGENEKLFF

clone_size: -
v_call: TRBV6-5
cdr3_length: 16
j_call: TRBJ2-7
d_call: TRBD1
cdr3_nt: TGTGCCAGCAGTTACTCCGGACAGGGTGGAACCTACGAGCAGTACTTC
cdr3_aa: CASSYSGQGGTYEQYF

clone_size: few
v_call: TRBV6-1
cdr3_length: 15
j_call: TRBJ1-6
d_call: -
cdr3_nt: TGTGCCAGCATTCGGGGGGGGGCAGGAGGCTCACCCCTCCACTTT
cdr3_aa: CASIRGGAGGSPLHF

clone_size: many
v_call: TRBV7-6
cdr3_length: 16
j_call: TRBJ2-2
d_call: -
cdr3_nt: TGTGCCAGCAGCTTAGGGACTACGATGAGACCCGGGGAGCTGTTTTTT
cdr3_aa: CASSLGTTMRPGELFF

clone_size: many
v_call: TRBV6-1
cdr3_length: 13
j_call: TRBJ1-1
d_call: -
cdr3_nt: TGTGCCAGCAGAACGGGATTGAACACTGAAGCTTTCTTT
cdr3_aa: CASRTGLNTEAFF

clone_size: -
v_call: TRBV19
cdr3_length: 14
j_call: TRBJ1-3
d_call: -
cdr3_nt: TGTGCCAGTATCCAGGGTGACTCTGGAAACACCATATATTTT
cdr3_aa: CASIQGDSGNTIYF

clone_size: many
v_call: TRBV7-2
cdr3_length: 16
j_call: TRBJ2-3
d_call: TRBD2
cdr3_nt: TGTGCCAGCAGCTCCCGGAGCGGGGGGCTCACAGATACGCAGTATTTT
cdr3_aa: CASSSRSGGLTDTQYF

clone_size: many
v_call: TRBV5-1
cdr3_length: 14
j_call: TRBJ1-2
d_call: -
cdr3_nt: TGCGCCAGCAGCTTGCAAGGGGCCTCGGGTGGCTACACCTTC
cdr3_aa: CASSLQGASGGYTF

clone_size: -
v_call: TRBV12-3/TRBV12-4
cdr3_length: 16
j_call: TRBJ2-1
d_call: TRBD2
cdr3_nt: TGTGCCAGCAGTCCCCTAGCGGGGGGGCTCTACAATGAGCAGTTCTTC
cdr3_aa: CASSPLAGGLYNEQFF

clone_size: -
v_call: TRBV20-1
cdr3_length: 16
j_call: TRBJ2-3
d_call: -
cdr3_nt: TGCAGTGCTAGAAAGGTCTGGGTCAGGGGCTCAGATACGCAGTATTTT
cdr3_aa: CSARKVWVRGSDTQYF

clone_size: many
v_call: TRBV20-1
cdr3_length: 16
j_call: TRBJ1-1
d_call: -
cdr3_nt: TGCAGTGCCCTACCTCAGGGTCGGTCGGAGAACACTGAAGCTTTCTTT
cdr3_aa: CSALPQGRSENTEAFF

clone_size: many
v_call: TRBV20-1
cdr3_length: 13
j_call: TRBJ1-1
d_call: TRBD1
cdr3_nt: TGCAGTGCTCCTATGACAGGGATGGGTGAAGCTTTCTTT
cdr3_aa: CSAPMTGMGEAFF

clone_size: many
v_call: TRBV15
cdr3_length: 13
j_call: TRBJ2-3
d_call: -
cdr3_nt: TGTGCCACCAGCAGAGATCCCCCGGATACGCAGTATTTT
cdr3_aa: CATSRDPPDTQYF

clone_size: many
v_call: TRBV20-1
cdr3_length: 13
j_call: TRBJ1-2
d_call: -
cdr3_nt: TGCAGTGCTAGAGGGACCGCGCACTATGGCTACACCTTC
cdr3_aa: CSARGTAHYGYTF

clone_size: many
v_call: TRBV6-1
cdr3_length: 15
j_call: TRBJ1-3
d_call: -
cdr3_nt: TGTGCCAGCAGCCCGAGGGGCTTGGGTGGAAACACCATATATTTT
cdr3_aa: CASSPRGLGGNTIYF

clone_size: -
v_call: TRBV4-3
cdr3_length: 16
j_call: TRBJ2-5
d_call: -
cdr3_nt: TGCGCCAGCAGCCAAGCACTGGGACGGATACAAGAGACCCAGTACTTC
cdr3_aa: CASSQALGRIQETQYF

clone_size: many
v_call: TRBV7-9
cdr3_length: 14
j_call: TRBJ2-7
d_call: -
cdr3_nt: TGTGCCAGCAGCACCGGAGGGCCCCTCTCCGAGCAGTACTTC
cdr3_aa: CASSTGGPLSEQYF

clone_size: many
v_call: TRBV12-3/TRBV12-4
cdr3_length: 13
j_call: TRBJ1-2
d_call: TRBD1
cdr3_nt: TGTGCCAGCAGTTTATCAGGGGGTGGCGGCTACACCTTC
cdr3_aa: CASSLSGGGGYTF

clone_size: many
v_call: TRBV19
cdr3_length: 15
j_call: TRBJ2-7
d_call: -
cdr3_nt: TGTGCCAGTAGTCCACAGGGAAGAGGGACCTACGAGCAGTACTTC
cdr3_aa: CASSPQGRGTYEQYF

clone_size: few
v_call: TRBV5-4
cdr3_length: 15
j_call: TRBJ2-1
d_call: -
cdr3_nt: TGTGCCAGCAGCTTGGCTGCTGCTTCAGACAATGAGCAGTTCTTC
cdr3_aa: CASSLAAASDNEQFF

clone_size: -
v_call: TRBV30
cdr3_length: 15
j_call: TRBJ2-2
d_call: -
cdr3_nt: TGTGCCTGGAGAGACCCGGGTCCGCACACCGGGGAGCTGTTTTTT
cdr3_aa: CAWRDPGPHTGELFF

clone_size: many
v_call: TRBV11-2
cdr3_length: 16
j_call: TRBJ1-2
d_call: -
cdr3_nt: TGTGCCAGCAGCTTATCCTTAACAGCCGCTAACTATGGCTACACCTTC
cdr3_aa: CASSLSLTAANYGYTF

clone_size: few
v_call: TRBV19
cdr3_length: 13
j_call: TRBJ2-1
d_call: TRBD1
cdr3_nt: TGTGCCAGTAGTATGACAGGGTATCATGAGCAGTTCTTC
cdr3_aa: CASSMTGYHEQFF

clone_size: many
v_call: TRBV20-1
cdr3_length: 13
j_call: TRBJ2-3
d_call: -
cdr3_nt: TGCAGTGCCCCGGTGGATTTCGCAGATACGCAGTATTTT
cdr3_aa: CSAPVDFADTQYF

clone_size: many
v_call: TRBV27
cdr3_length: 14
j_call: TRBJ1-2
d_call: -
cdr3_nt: TGTGCCAGCACCCCTCGGGGGGCGAACTATGGCTACACCTTC
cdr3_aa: CASTPRGANYGYTF

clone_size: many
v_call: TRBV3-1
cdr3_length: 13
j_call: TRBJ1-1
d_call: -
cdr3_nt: TGTGCCAGCAGCCAAGAGCAGAGATCTGAAGCTTTCTTT
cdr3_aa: CASSQEQRSEAFF

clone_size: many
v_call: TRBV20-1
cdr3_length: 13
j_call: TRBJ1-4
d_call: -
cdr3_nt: TGCAGTGCCTCGGGTCATCTTGGTGAAAAACTGTTTTTT
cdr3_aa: CSASGHLGEKLFF

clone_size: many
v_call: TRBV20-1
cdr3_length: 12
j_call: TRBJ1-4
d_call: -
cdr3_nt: TGCAGTGCCAGGTCCGGGGATGAAAAACTGTTTTTT
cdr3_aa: CSARSGDEKLFF

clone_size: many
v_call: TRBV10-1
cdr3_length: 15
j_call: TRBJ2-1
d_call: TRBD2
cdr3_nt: TGCGCCAGCAGTGAGACTAGCGGGGGCCCGTCTGAGCAGTTCTTC
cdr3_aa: CASSETSGGPSEQFF

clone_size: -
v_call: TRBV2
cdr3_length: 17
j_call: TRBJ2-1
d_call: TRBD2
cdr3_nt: TGTGCCAGCAGTCGCGTTGCGGGAGCGGGTTCCTACAATGAGCAGTTCTTC
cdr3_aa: CASSRVAGAGSYNEQFF

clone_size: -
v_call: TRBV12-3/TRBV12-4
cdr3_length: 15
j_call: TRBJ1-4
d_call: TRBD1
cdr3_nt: TGTGCCAGCAGTTTAGCGTCAGGGGGCAAAGAAAAACTGTTTTTT
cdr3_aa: CASSLASGGKEKLFF

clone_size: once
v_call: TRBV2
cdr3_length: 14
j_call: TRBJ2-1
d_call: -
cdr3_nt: TGTGCCAGCAGCTTAATCCACAGTTACAATGAGCAGTTCTTC
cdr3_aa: CASSLIHSYNEQFF

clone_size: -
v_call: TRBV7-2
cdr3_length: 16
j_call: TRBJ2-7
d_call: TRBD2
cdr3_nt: TGTGCCAGCAGTGGACTGACTAGCGGGACATCCTACGAGCAGTACTTC
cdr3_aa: CASSGLTSGTSYEQYF

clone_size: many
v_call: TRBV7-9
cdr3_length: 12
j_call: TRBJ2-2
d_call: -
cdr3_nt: TGTGCCAGCAGCTTAGAGGTCGGGGAGCTGTTTTTT
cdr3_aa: CASSLEVGELFF

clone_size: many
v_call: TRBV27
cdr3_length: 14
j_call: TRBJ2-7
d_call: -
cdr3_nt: TGTGCCAGCAGTTTATTGGGGATTTCCTACGAGCAGTACTTC
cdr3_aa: CASSLLGISYEQYF

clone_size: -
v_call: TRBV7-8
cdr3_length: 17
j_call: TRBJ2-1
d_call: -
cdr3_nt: TGTGCCAGCAGCTCTAGGGGGGGAGTTGTGCCCTACAATGAGCAGTTCTTC
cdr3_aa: CASSSRGGVVPYNEQFF

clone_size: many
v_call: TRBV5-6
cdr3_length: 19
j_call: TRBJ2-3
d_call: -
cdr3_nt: TGTGCCTCCGACGGGGGGCCGCTGCATAGGGCAGGTAGCACAGATACGCAGTATTTT
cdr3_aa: CASDGGPLHRAGSTDTQYF

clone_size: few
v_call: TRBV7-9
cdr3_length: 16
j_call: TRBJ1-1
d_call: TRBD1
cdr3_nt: TGTGCCAGCAGCCCACGGGACAGGACAATGAACACTGAAGCTTTCTTT
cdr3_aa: CASSPRDRTMNTEAFF